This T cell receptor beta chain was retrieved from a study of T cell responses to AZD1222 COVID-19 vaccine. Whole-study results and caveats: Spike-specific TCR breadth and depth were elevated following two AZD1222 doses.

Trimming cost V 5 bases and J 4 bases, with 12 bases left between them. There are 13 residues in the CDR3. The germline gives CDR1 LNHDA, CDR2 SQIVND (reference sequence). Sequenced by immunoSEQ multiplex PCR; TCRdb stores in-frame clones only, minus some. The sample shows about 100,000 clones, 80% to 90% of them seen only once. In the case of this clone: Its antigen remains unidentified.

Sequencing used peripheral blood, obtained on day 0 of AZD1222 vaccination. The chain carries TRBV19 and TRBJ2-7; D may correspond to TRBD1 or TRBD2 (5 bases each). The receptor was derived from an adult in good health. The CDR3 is CASSPGTAYEQYF. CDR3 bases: TGTGCCAGTAGTCCAGGGACCGCTTACGAGCAGTACTTC.